The rows below give T cell receptor beta chains drawn from one sample of a study of cytomegalovirus exposure and HLA in healthy donors. Using immunoSEQ multiplex PCR, the repertoire was profiled, and TCRdb retains in-frame clones only, with some absent. The sample has more than 140,000 clones, 64% seen once. Sample: PBMCs. The source of these receptors is a woman in her 30s in good health and CMV-seropositive. Each CDR3 is given with its conserved first and last residue. A D gene is named only where the DNA matches it firmly. Some rows have no size entry. The others give once, few or many, or a class for an expanded clone.

size | J | D | V | CDR3 | DNA
NA | TRBJ1-1 | NA | TRBV10-3 | CAISKDGRGLEAFF | TGTGCCATCAGCAAGGACGGACGGGGACTCGAAGCTTTCTTT
NA | TRBJ2-3 | TRBD2 | TRBV9 | CASSGRGDTDTQYF | TGTGCCAGCAGCGGGCGGGGGGACACAGATACGCAGTATTTT
NA | TRBJ2-7 | NA | TRBV28 | CASSPLGSVYEQYF | TGTGCCAGCAGTCCTCTTGGCAGTGTTTACGAGCAGTACTTC
NA | TRBJ2-7 | NA | TRBV29-1 | CSGQKGEDGEQYF | TGCAGCGGCCAAAAGGGGGAAGATGGCGAGCAGTACTTC
NA | TRBJ2-1 | TRBD2 | TRBV2 | CASSGAGREGNHEQFF | TGTGCCAGCAGTGGGGCGGGGCGGGAGGGAAACCATGAGCAGTTCTTC
NA | TRBJ1-4 | NA | TRBV18 | CASSPFPGAEKLFF | TGTGCCAGCTCACCTTTCCCAGGGGCTGAAAAACTGTTTTTT
NA | TRBJ2-7 | TRBD1 | TRBV6-1 | CASSEAVFMSGTVYEQYF | TGTGCCAGCAGTGAAGCGGTGTTCATGTCCGGGACAGTCTACGAGCAGTACTTC
NA | TRBJ1-2 | NA | TRBV29-1 | CSVDSYGYTF | TGCAGCGTTGACTCCTATGGCTACACCTTC
NA | TRBJ1-2 | NA | TRBV9 | CASSVATGRDGYTF | TGTGCCAGCAGCGTAGCTACAGGGCGAGATGGCTACACCTTC
NA | TRBJ1-4 | NA | TRBV4-1 | CASSQSTGGLAEKLFF | TGCGCCAGCAGCCAATCCACGGGGGGATTAGCTGAAAAACTGTTTTTT
NA | TRBJ1-1 | NA | TRBV9 | CASSKLGGSTEAFF | TGTGCCAGCAGCAAATTAGGAGGGAGCACTGAAGCTTTCTTT
NA | TRBJ1-3 | NA | TRBV2 | CASRDSFSSGNTIYF | TGTGCCAGCAGAGACAGCTTTAGCTCTGGAAACACCATATATTTT
few | TRBJ2-1 | TRBD2 | TRBV10-1 | CASSPRLAGVGEQFF | TGCGCCAGCAGCCCCAGACTAGCGGGAGTCGGTGAGCAGTTCTTC
NA | TRBJ1-2 | NA | TRBV6-4 | CASGEVRGGYGYTF | TGTGCCAGCGGAGAAGTAAGGGGGGGGTATGGCTACACCTTC
NA | TRBJ1-5 | TRBD1 | TRBV4-1 | CASSQVTGGGQPQHF | TGCGCCAGCAGCCAAGTAACAGGGGGCGGACAGCCCCAGCATTTT
NA | TRBJ2-7 | NA | TRBV18 | CASSLSHQGTNEQYF | TGTGCCAGCTCACTCTCCCATCAGGGTACTAACGAGCAGTACTTC
NA | TRBJ2-2 | TRBD2 | TRBV4-1 | CASSPQRGGDTGELFF | TGCGCCAGCAGCCCTCAGCGGGGCGGGGACACCGGGGAGCTGTTTTTT
NA | TRBJ1-4 | NA | TRBV5-4 | CASSLAADREKLFF | TGTGCCAGCAGCTTGGCGGCGGATCGGGAAAAACTGTTTTTT
NA | TRBJ2-2 | TRBD2 | TRBV13 | CASQGTSGTGELFF | TGTGCCAGCCAGGGGACTAGCGGTACCGGGGAGCTGTTTTTT
NA | TRBJ2-7 | NA | TRBV27 | CASSWTTPSYEQYF | TGTGCCAGCAGTTGGACTACTCCGAGCTACGAGCAGTACTTC
NA | TRBJ2-7 | NA | TRBV6-6 | CSVSGTTPYEQYF | TGTTCCGTATCCGGGACAACCCCCTACGAGCAGTACTTC
NA | TRBJ2-5 | TRBD2 | TRBV13 | CASSLEATASGDKETQYF | TGTGCCAGCAGCTTAGAGGCAACGGCTAGCGGGGATAAAGAGACCCAGTACTTC
NA | TRBJ1-2 | TRBD1 | TRBV5-1 | CASSVGDREVYGYTF | TGCGCCAGCAGCGTGGGGGACAGGGAGGTCTATGGCTACACCTTC
NA | TRBJ2-2 | NA | TRBV19 | CASSIQRGIDGELFF | TGTGCCAGTAGTATTCAAAGGGGAATAGACGGGGAGCTGTTTTTT
NA | TRBJ1-1 | NA | TRBV30 | CAWSSLNTEAFF | TGTGCCTGGAGTTCATTGAACACTGAAGCTTTCTTT
few | TRBJ1-1 | NA | TRBV20-1 | CSPLWNTEAFF | TGCAGTCCGTTATGGAACACTGAAGCTTTCTTT
NA | TRBJ2-1 | TRBD2 | TRBV30 | CAWSPDGLADYNEQFF | TGTGCCTGGAGTCCAGACGGACTAGCGGATTACAATGAGCAGTTCTTC
NA | TRBJ1-1 | NA | TRBV5-5 | CASSPRAYTEAFF | TGTGCCAGCAGCCCGAGGGCCTACACTGAAGCTTTCTTT
few | TRBJ1-1 | NA | TRBV27 | CASRSAGAGENTEAFF | TGTGCCAGCAGATCCGCTGGTGCAGGGGAGAATACTGAAGCTTTCTTT
few | TRBJ1-3 | NA | TRBV5-6 | CASSLRAGSRSGNTIYF | TGTGCCAGCAGCTTGCGGGCAGGGTCCCGCTCTGGAAACACCATATATTTT
NA | TRBJ1-1 | NA | TRBV5-1 | CASGATAMNTEAFF | TGCGCCAGCGGTGCGACAGCAATGAACACTGAAGCTTTCTTT
few | TRBJ2-1 | NA | TRBV18 | CASSPSGDEQFF | TGTGCCAGCTCACCGTCGGGGGATGAGCAGTTCTTC
NA | TRBJ2-3 | TRBD1 | TRBV6-5 | CASSYSLDRGTDTQYF | TGTGCCAGCAGTTACTCTCTGGACAGGGGTACAGATACGCAGTATTTT
NA | TRBJ2-3 | NA | TRBV2 | CASSGLVGTDTQYF | TGTGCCAGCAGTGGACTCGTCGGGACAGATACGCAGTATTTT
NA | TRBJ2-7 | NA | TRBV18 | CASSPPVAIAYEQYF | TGTGCCAGCTCACCACCGGTAGCGATAGCCTACGAGCAGTACTTC
once | TRBJ2-5 | NA | TRBV30 | CAWSGLAKTQYF | TGTGCCTGGAGTGGCCTAGCAAAGACCCAGTACTTC
NA | TRBJ1-5 | NA | TRBV7-3 | CASSVSRDEPQHF | TGTGCCAGCAGCGTTTCCCGGGATGAGCCCCAGCATTTT
few | TRBJ2-5 | TRBD1 | TRBV29-1 | CSARNSPGGETQYF | TGCAGCGCCCGAAACTCTCCAGGGGGAGAGACCCAGTACTTC
NA | TRBJ2-7 | NA | TRBV7-2 | CASTKRSGAPGEQYF | TGTGCCAGCACCAAACGTAGCGGAGCACCCGGCGAGCAGTACTTC